Listed below are T cell receptor beta chains from one sample, sequenced in a study of T cell responses to AZD1222 COVID-19 vaccine. Measured with immunoSEQ multiplex PCR; TCRdb has only the in-frame clones, and not every one. The sample shows about 160,000 clones, about 88% of them seen only once. Sequences were derived from peripheral blood, sampled on day 0 of AZD1222 vaccination. The source is an adult in good health. CDR3s include the opening cysteine and the closing phenylalanine or tryptophan. D genes are given only for firm matches. Size is stated for part of the rows, as once, few or many counts, or as a class when the clone is expanded.

size	length	V	J	D	CDR3	DNA
NA	13	TRBV27	TRBJ2-3	TRBD1	CASKRQGGDTQYF	TGTGCCAGCAAGAGACAGGGTGGCGATACGCAGTATTTT
NA	13	TRBV19	TRBJ1-5	NA	CASSIGANQPQHF	TGTGCCAGTAGTATTGGGGCAAATCAGCCCCAGCATTTT
NA	16	TRBV28	TRBJ1-2	NA	CASSLGGPTRNYGYTF	TGTGCCAGCAGTTTAGGGGGACCCACGAGGAACTATGGCTACACCTTC
NA	14	TRBV3-1/TRBV3-2	TRBJ2-1	NA	CASSQPELYNEQFF	TGTGCCAGCAGCCAACCGGAACTATACAATGAGCAGTTCTTC
NA	16	TRBV19	TRBJ1-1	TRBD1	CASTDERTGGNTEAFF	TGTGCCAGTACCGACGAGAGGACAGGGGGCAACACTGAAGCTTTCTTT
NA	19	TRBV10-1	TRBJ1-2	TRBD1	CASSTNRGRDREEVYGYTF	TGCGCCAGCAGTACGAACAGGGGGCGCGACCGTGAAGAGGTCTATGGCTACACCTTC
NA	14	TRBV2	TRBJ1-4	NA	CASSSGVKREKLFF	TGTGCCAGCAGTAGCGGGGTGAAGCGCGAAAAACTGTTTTTT
few	16	TRBV7-9	TRBJ2-3	NA	CASSLARSIGADTQYF	TGTGCCAGCAGCTTAGCGAGGAGCATCGGGGCAGATACGCAGTATTTT
NA	16	TRBV18	TRBJ2-1	NA	CASSPNSRSSYNEQFF	TGTGCCAGCTCACCTAACTCCCGAAGCTCCTACAATGAGCAGTTCTTC
NA	16	TRBV7-2	TRBJ2-5	TRBD1	CASSLGPGTGEETQYF	TGTGCCAGCAGCTTGGGTCCCGGGACAGGGGAAGAGACCCAGTACTTC
NA	17	TRBV5-6	TRBJ1-6	NA	CASSLEAVVLHHSPLHF	TGTGCCAGCAGCTTGGAGGCAGTGGTGCTTCATCACTCACCCCTCCACTTT
NA	13	TRBV18	TRBJ2-5	NA	CASSPGQQETQYF	TGTGCCAGCTCACCCGGGCAACAAGAGACCCAGTACTTC
NA	14	TRBV30	TRBJ1-4	NA	CAWAGLTTNEKLFF	TGTGCCTGGGCCGGACTTACAACTAATGAAAAACTGTTTTTT
NA	14	TRBV7-3	TRBJ2-2	NA	CASTPDSSTGELFF	TGTGCCAGCACCCCCGACAGTTCCACCGGGGAGCTGTTTTTT
NA	18	TRBV6-2/TRBV6-3	TRBJ2-1	TRBD2	CASSYSKKGTSGGNEQFF	TGTGCCAGCAGTTACTCGAAGAAGGGGACTAGCGGGGGCAATGAGCAGTTCTTC
NA	14	TRBV9	TRBJ2-1	NA	CASSVGDNYNEQFF	TGTGCCAGCAGCGTAGGGGACAATTACAATGAGCAGTTCTTC
NA	17	TRBV5-1	TRBJ2-1	NA	CASSLTPAGPDYNEQFF	TGCGCCAGCAGCTTGACCCCGGCGGGCCCGGATTACAATGAGCAGTTCTTC
NA	14	TRBV7-2	TRBJ2-3	NA	CASNLRERADTQYF	TGTGCCAGCAACCTTCGGGAGAGGGCAGATACGCAGTATTTT
NA	17	TRBV19	TRBJ1-3	NA	CASSTPRTAISGNTIYF	TGTGCCAGTAGCACTCCCCGGACAGCGATCTCTGGAAACACCATATATTTT
once	14	TRBV5-8	TRBJ1-3	NA	CASSPTIAGNTIYF	TGTGCCAGCAGCCCTACCATTGCCGGAAACACCATATATTTT
NA	11	TRBV28	TRBJ1-1	NA	CASGWGTEAFF	TGTGCCAGCGGATGGGGCACTGAAGCTTTCTTT
NA	12	TRBV29-1	TRBJ1-2	NA	CSVESTRYGYTF	TGCAGCGTTGAATCCACTAGGTATGGCTACACCTTC
NA	13	TRBV30	TRBJ1-5	NA	CAWSAGSNQPQHF	TGTGCCTGGAGTGCAGGGTCAAATCAGCCCCAGCATTTT
NA	14	TRBV29-1	TRBJ2-3	NA	CSVAKGQGTDTQYF	TGCAGCGTTGCTAAGGGACAAGGGACAGATACGCAGTATTTT
NA	13	TRBV28	TRBJ1-2	TRBD1	CASMRQGGHGYTF	TGTGCCAGCATGAGACAGGGCGGCCATGGCTACACCTTC
once	16	TRBV4-3	TRBJ1-4	NA	CASSQGWRGSNEKLFF	TGCGCCAGCAGCCAAGGATGGAGGGGGTCTAATGAAAAACTGTTTTTT
NA	13	TRBV7-3	TRBJ2-5	TRBD1	CASSSDRQETQYF	TGTGCCAGCAGCTCGGACAGGCAAGAGACCCAGTACTTC
NA	13	TRBV6-6	TRBJ1-1	NA	CASSSPPDTEAFF	TGTGCCAGCAGTTCCCCCCCGGATACTGAAGCTTTCTTT
few	16	TRBV28	TRBJ2-2	TRBD1	CASTLPRGQVAGELFF	TGTGCCAGCACCTTGCCCAGGGGACAGGTTGCCGGGGAGCTGTTTTTT
NA	17	TRBV7-2	TRBJ2-1	TRBD2	CASSLVGGAGSYNEQFF	TGTGCCAGCAGCTTAGTGGGAGGGGCGGGCTCCTACAATGAGCAGTTCTTC
NA	15	TRBV28	TRBJ1-2	NA	CASSLNSPRSYGYTF	TGTGCCAGCAGTTTAAACAGCCCCAGGTCCTATGGCTACACCTTC